The clone carrying this TCR beta chain was seen a few times. Antigen specificity is unknown. Healthy Caucasians were all of the donors. The sample is drawn from a study of identical twins. Points from the study as a whole: Those out-of-frame alpha sequences shared by twins showed an excess of low generation probability.

The CDR3 contains 14 residues. Germline-derived CDR1 and CDR2 are DFQATT and SNEGSKA (reference sequence). Using its own MiXCR run on the 5' RACE reads, TCRdb lists one record per CDR3 protein. This table holds 200,000 to 300,000 distinct CDR3 sequences, approximately 7.9% found once. Separately, the same data were catalogued under a study of yellow fever vaccine responses in identical twins.

The V and J genes are TRBV20-1 and TRBJ2-2; 13 bases are shared with TRBD2. The receptor was derived from a woman under 30 in good health. The material sequenced was CD8+ T cells sorted from blood. The CDR3 nucleotides read TGCAGCGGGACTAGCGGGGTAAACACCGGGGAGCTGTTTTTT. Amino acid sequence: CSGTSGVNTGELFF.